The 15 T cell receptor beta chains below come from one sample, sequenced in a study of read filtering for tumor transcriptome and immune sequencing. This library used about 360 ng RNA and molecular barcoded adaptors spanning alpha/delta and beta/gamma chains. TCRdb reprocessed the reads with MiXCR, giving one entry per CDR3 protein. The sample includes tens of thousands of distinct CDR3 sequences, 20% to 25% seen only once; the top ten take about an eighth. Sample: a population of CD138-negative cells sorted from bone marrow. These receptors were collected from a donor aged 40 or over with multiple myeloma.

This clonotype was detected ten times or more. The chain has TRBV28 and TRBJ1-2, with D possibly matching TRBD1 (6 bases). The CDR3 runs 14 residues. The germline V gene encodes CDR1 MDHEN and CDR2 SYDVKM. V was shortened by 4 bases and J by 7 bases, with 16 bases between the two germline ends. DNA for the CDR3: TGTGCCAGCAGTTCCGTCTCAGGGGCCGCTGGCTACACCTTC. It codes for CASSSVSGAAGYTF.

This clonotype appeared many times. The chain has TRBV7-3 and TRBJ2-5; 7 nucleotides align to TRBD2. Germline loops: CDR1 SGHTA, CDR2 FQGTGA. The length of the CDR3 is 15 residues. V was clipped by 4 bases and J by 2 bases; unmatched bases: 7. CDR3 nucleotide sequence: TGTGCCAGCAGCTCATCCGGGACTACGCAAGAGACCCAGTACTTC. It translates to CASSSSGTTQETQYF.

Many counts were recorded for this clonotype. The CDR3 coding sequence is TGTGCCAGCAGCTTTAACACCGGGGAGCTGTTTTTT. This gives the protein CASSFNTGELFF. This chain connects TRBV7-9 to TRBJ2-2, with D unclear. The V end lost 3 bases, the J end lost 2 bases, and 1 base lay between the germline ends. Per the germline V gene, CDR1 is SEHNR and CDR2 is FQNEAQ (reference sequence). This CDR3 has 12 residues.

A note on this clonotype: This clone may be a read error of a much larger clone one base away. The rearrangement joins TRBV28 to TRBJ2-7, with TRBD1 identical over 9 bases. CDR1 is MDHEN and CDR2 is SYDVKM in the germline V gene. The trim removed 11 bases at V and 5 bases at J, leaving 13 bases unmatched. The CDR3 consists of 14 residues. The CDR3 sequence is CAGLTTGGKDEQYF. CDR3 nucleotide sequence: TGTGCCGGCTTAACGACAGGGGGGAAGGACGAGCAGTACTTC.

V usage is TRBV12-3 or TRBV12-4 and J usage is TRBJ2-3, with TRBD1 matching over 9 bases. V trimming: 7 bases; J trimming: 4 bases; junction bases outside the gene matches: 6. This CDR3 spans 14 amino acids. Written as DNA, the CDR3 is TGTGCCAGCACCGGACAGGGGTCAGCAGATACGCAGTATTTT. It is translated as CASTGQGSADTQYF.

This clonotype was recorded at least ten times. The rearrangement uses TRBV10-3 and TRBJ1-1; D unclear. Germline CDR1 is ENHRY and CDR2 is SYGVKD. Trimming took 0 bases from V and 1 from J, leaving 3 bases between them. The CDR3 is 13 residues long. The CDR3 coding sequence is TGTGCCATCAGTGAGTCTTGGAACACTGAAGCTTTCTTT. Translated: CAISESWNTEAFF.

This clonotype was observed at least ten times. The chain employs TRBV4-1 and TRBJ1-5; TRBD1 matches 9 bases. This CDR3 has 15 residues. V trimming: 4 bases; J trimming: 4 bases; junction bases outside the gene matches: 5. Germline V gene lookup returns CDR1 MGHRA and CDR2 YSYEKL. CDR3 amino acids: CASSLGQGPNQPQHF. CDR3 in DNA: TGCGCCAGCAGCCTTGGACAGGGGCCAAATCAGCCCCAGCATTTT.

This clonotype turned up a few times. The chain carries TRBV11-2 and TRBJ2-7; D remains ambiguous. The germline gives CDR1 SGHAT, CDR2 FQNNGV. V shed 5 bases and J shed 7 bases, with 15 bases lying between them. The CDR3 is made up of 13 amino acids. The DNA for the CDR3 is TGTGCCAGCAGCACGACGGCTCCCGGGGAGCAGTACTTC. This translates into CASSTTAPGEQYF.

On this clonotype itself: This may be a read error, as it is one base from a much larger clone. The chain employs TRBV9 and TRBJ2-1; 8 positions match TRBD2. Germline CDR1 is SGDLS and CDR2 is YYNGEE. The CDR3 covers 16 residues. In DNA, the CDR3 is TGTTCCAGCAGCGTAGAGCCTAGCGGGTCCTACAATGAGCAGTTCTTC. Translated, it gives CSSSVEPSGSYNEQFF.

This clonotype was found many times. This chain joins TRBV6-2 or TRBV6-3 and TRBJ1-5; no definite D call. This CDR3 contains 15 residues. Per germline, CDR1 MNHEY and CDR2 SVGEGT. V was clipped by 2 bases and J by 3 bases, with 11 bases between them. The CDR3 nucleotides read TGTGCCAGCAGTTACCCCCGAGTGAACAATCAGCCCCAGCATTTT. Protein: CASSYPRVNNQPQHF.

J is TRBJ1-1 and V is TRBV6-5; no clear D gene. Germline lookup yields CDR1 MNHEY and CDR2 SVGAGI. The CDR3 is 13 amino acids. Deletions cut 2 bases from V and 4 bases from J, with 8 bases between. CDR3 bases: TGTGCCAGCAGTTACGGGGTTGGCACTGAAGCTTTCTTT. It encodes CASSYGVGTEAFF.

V and J are TRBV20-1 and TRBJ2-1, with D possibly called TRBD1 or TRBD2 (6 bases each). CDR1 and CDR2 (germline): DFQATT, SNEGSKA (reference sequence). CDR3 length: 15 amino acids. Trimming stripped 4 bases from V and 8 bases from J, with 21 bases between. The CDR3 DNA sequence: TGCAGTGCTATAAACGGGGGCCACGGTCTCGATGAGCAGTTCTTC. Translation: CSAINGGHGLDEQFF.

With regard to this clonotype: One base away lies a much larger clone, so this may be a sequencing read error. The rearrangement links TRBV6-5 to TRBJ2-5, with TRBD2 matching over 13 bases. From germline, CDR1 is MNHEY and CDR2 SVGAGI. The CDR3 runs 15 residues. The CDR3 region has the DNA TGTACCAGCAGCCCTACTAGCGGGAGGGGAGAGACCCAGTACTTC. This sequence encodes CTSSPTSGRGETQYF.

Note on this clonotype: A read error may be the cause here, since a much bigger clone is one base away. The CDR3 reads CVSSYFSGAMQETQYF. As DNA, the CDR3 is TGTGTCAGCAGTTATTTCAGCGGGGCCATGCAAGAGACCCAGTACTTC. The chain joins TRBV2 to TRBJ2-5; 7 bases agree with TRBD2. The CDR3 is made up of 16 amino acids. CDR1 is SNHLY, CDR2 FYNNEI, per germline. Full variable domain (outside the CDR3, taken from reference TRBV2 and TRBJ2-5): EPEVTQTPSHQVTQMGQEVILRCVPISNHLYFYWYRQILGQKVEFLVSFYNNEISEKSEIFDDQFSVERPDGSNFTLKIRSTKLEDSAMYFCVSSYFSGAMQETQYFGPGTRLLVL.

This clonotype was counted ten times or more. The rearrangement links TRBV3-1 to TRBJ2-7; 8 positions agree with TRBD1. V lost 3 bases, J lost 7 bases, and 5 bases stayed unmatched. This CDR3 is built from 13 residues. Germline-derived CDR1 and CDR2 are LGHDT and YNNKEL (reference sequence). The CDR3 region has the DNA TGTGCCAGCAGCCACCAGGGGGCGGGGGAGCAGTACTTC. Residues: CASSHQGAGEQYF.